A selection of T cell receptor beta chains follows, all from one sample in a study of T cell clones after liver transplantation. Assay: immunoSEQ multiplex PCR; the TCRdb copy retains only in-frame clones and omits some. The sample consists of about 68,000 clones, 85% to 95% of them appearing once. The sample consisted of CD4+ T cells from blood, taken about 27 months after liver transplant. These receptors all come from a human patient who received a liver transplant. The graft donor may have contributed some T cells. The CDR3 runs from the conserved cysteine through the conserved F or W. A D gene is named only where the DNA matches it firmly. Clone size is shown for a subset of rows, as once, few, many or a class of expanded clone.

j_gene,d_gene,v_gene,abundance,CDR3nt,CDR3aa
TRBJ2-5,.,TRBV1,.,TGCACCAGCAGCCAAGGCACTAGCAGGGAGACCCAGTACTTC,CTSSQGTSRETQYF
TRBJ2-1,TRBD2,TRBV10-3,.,TGTGCCATCACGACGGGTAGCGGGAGCTATGAGCAGTTCTTC,CAITTGSGSYEQFF
TRBJ1-2,TRBD1,TRBV7-9,.,TGTGCCAGCAGCTCCTACCGGGACAGGGCCAAAGGAAACTATGGCTACACCTTC,CASSSYRDRAKGNYGYTF
TRBJ2-7,TRBD1,TRBV7-8,once,TGTGCCAGCAGCAGACTAGACAGGGGCTACGAGCAGTACTTC,CASSRLDRGYEQYF
TRBJ2-7,TRBD2,TRBV6-6,.,TGTGCCAGCAGTTACTCTTTGAGACTAGCAGGCTACGAGCAGTACTTC,CASSYSLRLAGYEQYF
TRBJ2-5,.,TRBV6-5,.,TGTGCCAGCAGTTCCCCGACTGAGGCGGAGACCCAGTACTTC,CASSSPTEAETQYF
TRBJ2-1,.,TRBV29-1,few,TGCAGCGGTACCCAGAACAATGAGCAGTTCTTC,CSGTQNNEQFF
TRBJ2-5,.,TRBV4-2,.,TGTGCCAGCAGCCTCGACTCCCTGATGCAAGAGACCCAGTACTTC,CASSLDSLMQETQYF
TRBJ2-7,TRBD2,TRBV7-2,.,TGTGCCAGCAGCTTAGTGGCAGCGGGAGGTTTCGAGCAGTACTTC,CASSLVAAGGFEQYF
TRBJ1-1,.,TRBV5-1,.,TGCGCCAGCAGCTTGGTACAGGGTGACACTGAAGCTTTCTTT,CASSLVQGDTEAFF